This TCR beta chain was captured by sequencing in a study of blood T cell repertoires in COVID-19. Whole-study context: Both acute and convalescent COVID-19 samples were obtained from the United States, Italy and Spain.

Data came from immunoSEQ multiplex PCR; TCRdb stores just in-frame clones and leaves some out. Among roughly 15,000 clones, over 75% were seen once, and the ten largest hold approximately 14%. The CDR3 covers 14 residues. Germline CDR1 reads MNHEY; CDR2 reads SVGAGI. On this clone itself: Sequence at one end of the junction differs from germline and may be a read error.

The clonotype was recovered from a human donor in a cohort sampled during active COVID-19. This rearrangement joins TRBV6-5 to TRBJ1-6, with D unclear. The sequenced material came from peripheral blood. The CDR3 DNA sequence: TGTGCCAGCAGTGACTCTGGTAGTAATTCACCCCTCTACTTT. Encoded protein: CASSDSGSNSPLYF.